In its sample, the clone carrying this TCR beta chain was seen once. Its antigen is still unknown. This entry comes from a study of shared clonotypes between healthy human individuals. General study findings and limits: Incomplete sequencing of sorted subsets was indicated by rarefaction despite large depth. How much donors shared clonotypes was expected to be affected by sequencing depth. Shared across four donors were roughly 4.7% of the naive CD4 clonotypes.

V lost 0 bases, J lost 0 bases, and 12 bases lay in between. This CDR3 is built from 18 residues. Germline V lookup: CDR1 LNHNV, CDR2 YYDKDF (reference sequence). The naive CD8 subset, CD45RO-negative cells positively selected for CCR7, excluded terminally differentiated effector memory CD45RA+ cells. The data were produced by immunoSEQ multiplex PCR, yet TCRdb's version contains in-frame clones alone and is incomplete. Here the sample spans over 2 million clones, over 85% being singletons. Sample: naive CD8+ T cells sorted from blood. This chain links TRBV15 with TRBJ1-6; D uncertain. The sequence was obtained from a man in his late teens or twenties in good health. CDR3 nucleotides: TGTGCCACCAGCAGAGATAGGCCGATGAGCTCCTATAATTCACCCCTCCACTTT. It codes for CATSRDRPMSSYNSPLHF.